This is a list of T cell receptor beta chains from one sample in a study of cytomegalovirus exposure and HLA in healthy donors. Sequencing was performed with immunoSEQ multiplex PCR; in TCRdb, only in-frame clones are kept and a portion is missing. The sample holds about 150,000 clones, approximately 88% seen once. The sample consisted of PBMCs. The receptors here all came from a woman between 18 and 29 years old in good health and CMV-seropositive. CDR3s include the opening cysteine and the closing phenylalanine or tryptophan. The order of the fields is J gene, D gene, V gene, clone size, CDR3 DNA, CDR3 protein. D genes are given only for firm matches. Only some rows state a clone size, as once, few, many or a class for expanded clones.

j_gene: TRBJ1-2; d_gene: TRBD1; v_gene: TRBV6-6; abundance: .; CDR3nt: TGTGCCAGCAGTTACTCGCCCGGACAGGGTGACTATGGCTACACCTTC; CDR3aa: CASSYSPGQGDYGYTF
j_gene: TRBJ2-1; d_gene: TRBD2; v_gene: TRBV7-2; abundance: .; CDR3nt: TGTGCCAGCAGCTTAGTTGGTAGCGGGAGTGTCTACAATGAGCAGTTCTTC; CDR3aa: CASSLVGSGSVYNEQFF
j_gene: TRBJ2-1; d_gene: .; v_gene: TRBV11-3; abundance: few; CDR3nt: TGTGCCAGCCACAGTTTCGGGGTCAATGAGCAGTTCTTC; CDR3aa: CASHSFGVNEQFF
j_gene: TRBJ1-1; d_gene: .; v_gene: TRBV29-1; abundance: .; CDR3nt: TGCAGCGTCGAGCCCGGTAGGGGAACTGAAGCTTTCTTT; CDR3aa: CSVEPGRGTEAFF
j_gene: TRBJ1-4; d_gene: .; v_gene: TRBV9; abundance: .; CDR3nt: TGTGCCAGCAGCGTAGCAGGCAGGGATAATGAAAAACTGTTTTTT; CDR3aa: CASSVAGRDNEKLFF
j_gene: TRBJ2-1; d_gene: .; v_gene: TRBV7-8; abundance: few; CDR3nt: TGTGCCAGCAGCTTAGCTCGGCAGGGCCCTCTCAATGAGCAGTTCTTC; CDR3aa: CASSLARQGPLNEQFF
j_gene: TRBJ2-7; d_gene: .; v_gene: TRBV11-3; abundance: .; CDR3nt: TGTGCCAGCACCCTTGGCGGCGAGCAGTACTTC; CDR3aa: CASTLGGEQYF
j_gene: TRBJ1-5; d_gene: .; v_gene: TRBV6-1; abundance: .; CDR3nt: TGTGCCAGCTTCGGACAGTTCAATCAGCCCCAGCATTTT; CDR3aa: CASFGQFNQPQHF
j_gene: TRBJ2-5; d_gene: .; v_gene: TRBV11-3; abundance: few; CDR3nt: TGTGCCAGCAGCTTAGGAGCGGTCCAAGAGACCCAGTACTTC; CDR3aa: CASSLGAVQETQYF
j_gene: TRBJ2-3; d_gene: TRBD1; v_gene: TRBV27; abundance: .; CDR3nt: TGTGCCAGCACTAAAAACCCGACAGGGTTGGATACGCAGTATTTT; CDR3aa: CASTKNPTGLDTQYF
j_gene: TRBJ1-1; d_gene: .; v_gene: TRBV30; abundance: .; CDR3nt: TGTGCCTGGAGAGCCGCGGGGGACTTGAACACTGAAGCTTTCTTT; CDR3aa: CAWRAAGDLNTEAFF
j_gene: TRBJ2-7; d_gene: .; v_gene: TRBV6-5; abundance: .; CDR3nt: TGTGCCAGCAGTTTCTATGGCGAGCAGTACTTC; CDR3aa: CASSFYGEQYF
j_gene: TRBJ2-1; d_gene: .; v_gene: TRBV7-2; abundance: .; CDR3nt: TGTGCCAGCAGCTACGGTCGACAGGCCTACAATGAGCAGTTCTTC; CDR3aa: CASSYGRQAYNEQFF
j_gene: TRBJ2-1; d_gene: .; v_gene: TRBV2; abundance: .; CDR3nt: TGTGCCAGCAGTGCCCGAAGGGAGCCATACAATGAGCAGTTCTTC; CDR3aa: CASSARREPYNEQFF
j_gene: TRBJ1-2; d_gene: .; v_gene: TRBV28; abundance: .; CDR3nt: TGTGCCAGCAGTTTAATTCTGGGGGGGGAAATCTATGGCTACACCTTC; CDR3aa: CASSLILGGEIYGYTF
j_gene: TRBJ1-2; d_gene: .; v_gene: TRBV19; abundance: .; CDR3nt: TGTGCCAGTAGTATTCCAGGTAGTGGCTACACCTTC; CDR3aa: CASSIPGSGYTF
j_gene: TRBJ1-1; d_gene: .; v_gene: TRBV9; abundance: .; CDR3nt: TGTGCCAGCAGCGTAGTTGAATGGGGGGTTACGGGGACTGAAGCTTTCTTT; CDR3aa: CASSVVEWGVTGTEAFF
j_gene: TRBJ2-1; d_gene: .; v_gene: TRBV9; abundance: .; CDR3nt: TGTGCCAGCAGCGTAGGGAGTTTCGGTAACAATGAGCAGTTCTTC; CDR3aa: CASSVGSFGNNEQFF
j_gene: TRBJ2-7; d_gene: TRBD2; v_gene: TRBV5-6; abundance: .; CDR3nt: TGTGCCAGCAGCTACTGGACTAGCGGGAGGGCCTACGAGCAGTACTTC; CDR3aa: CASSYWTSGRAYEQYF
j_gene: TRBJ2-1; d_gene: TRBD2; v_gene: TRBV29-1; abundance: .; CDR3nt: TGCAGCGTTGAGGGGCGGGGGTGGAATGAGCAGTTCTTC; CDR3aa: CSVEGRGWNEQFF
j_gene: TRBJ2-1; d_gene: .; v_gene: TRBV7-3; abundance: .; CDR3nt: TGTGCCAGCAGCTCCACAGATGGAGGATATGGTGAGCAGTTCTTC; CDR3aa: CASSSTDGGYGEQFF
j_gene: TRBJ2-1; d_gene: .; v_gene: TRBV2; abundance: .; CDR3nt: TGTGCCAGCACTCGGACAGTTTACAATGAGCAGTTCTTC; CDR3aa: CASTRTVYNEQFF